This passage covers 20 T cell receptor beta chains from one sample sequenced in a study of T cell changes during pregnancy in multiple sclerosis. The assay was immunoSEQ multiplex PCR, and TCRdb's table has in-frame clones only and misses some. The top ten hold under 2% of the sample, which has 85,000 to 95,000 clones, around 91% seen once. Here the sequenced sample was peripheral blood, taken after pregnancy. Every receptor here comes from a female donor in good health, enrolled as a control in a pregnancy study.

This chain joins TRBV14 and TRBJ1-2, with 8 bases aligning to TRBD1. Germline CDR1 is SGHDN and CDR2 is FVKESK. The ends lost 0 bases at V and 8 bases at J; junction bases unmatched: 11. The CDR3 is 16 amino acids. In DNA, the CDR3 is TGTGCCAGCAGCCAAGACCTACTGAGGACAGGGATCGGCTACACCTTC. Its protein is CASSQDLLRTGIGYTF.

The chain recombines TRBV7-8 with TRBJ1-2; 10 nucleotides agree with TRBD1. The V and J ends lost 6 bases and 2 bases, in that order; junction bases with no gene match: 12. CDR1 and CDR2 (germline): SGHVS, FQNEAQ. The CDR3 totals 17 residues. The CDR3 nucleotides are TGTGCCAGCAGTCACGGACAGGGGGGGAGCTACAACTATGGCTACACCTTC. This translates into CASSHGQGGSYNYGYTF.

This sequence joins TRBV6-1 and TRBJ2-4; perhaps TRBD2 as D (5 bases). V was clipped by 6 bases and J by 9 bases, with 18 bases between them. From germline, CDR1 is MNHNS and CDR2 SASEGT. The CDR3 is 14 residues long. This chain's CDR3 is CASRGTGDSSIQYF. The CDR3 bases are TGTGCCAGCAGGGGTACCGGGGATTCGAGCATTCAGTACTTC.

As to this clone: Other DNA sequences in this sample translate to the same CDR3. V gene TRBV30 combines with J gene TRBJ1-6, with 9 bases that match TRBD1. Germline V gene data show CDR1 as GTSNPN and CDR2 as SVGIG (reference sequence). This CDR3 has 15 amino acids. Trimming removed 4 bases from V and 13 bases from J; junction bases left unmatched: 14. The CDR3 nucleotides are TGTGCCTGGAACCCCCCCGGGACAGGGCTCCATCCCCTCCACTTT. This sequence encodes CAWNPPGTGLHPLHF.

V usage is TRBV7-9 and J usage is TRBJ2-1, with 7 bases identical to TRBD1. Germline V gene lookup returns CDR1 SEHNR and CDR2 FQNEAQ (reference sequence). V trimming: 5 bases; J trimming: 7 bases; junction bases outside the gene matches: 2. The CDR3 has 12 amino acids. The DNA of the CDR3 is TGTGCCAGCAGCCAGGGGGAGAATGAGCAGTTCTTC. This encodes CASSQGENEQFF.

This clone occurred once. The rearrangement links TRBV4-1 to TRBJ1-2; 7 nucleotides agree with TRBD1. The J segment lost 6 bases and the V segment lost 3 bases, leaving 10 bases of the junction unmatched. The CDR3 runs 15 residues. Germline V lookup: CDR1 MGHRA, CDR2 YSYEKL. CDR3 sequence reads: CASSHRGPGVDGYTF. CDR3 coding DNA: TGCGCCAGCAGCCATAGGGGGCCAGGGGTAGATGGCTACACCTTC.

CDR3 nucleotide sequence: TGTGCCAGCAGTTTTCCAGGGGGCCGCATTCAGTACTTC. It codes for CASSFPGGRIQYF. The chain recombines TRBV27 with TRBJ2-4, with 8 bases matching TRBD1. Germline lookup yields CDR1 MNHEY and CDR2 SMNVEV (reference sequence). Trimming at V came to 3 bases and at J to 9 bases, leaving 4 bases not matched to a gene. This CDR3 has 13 residues.

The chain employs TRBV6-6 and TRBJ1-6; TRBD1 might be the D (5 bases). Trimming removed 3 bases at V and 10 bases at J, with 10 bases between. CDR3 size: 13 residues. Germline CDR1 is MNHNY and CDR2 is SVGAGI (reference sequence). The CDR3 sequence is CASSYEAGSPLHF. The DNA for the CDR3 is TGTGCCAGCAGTTATGAAGCAGGGTCACCCCTCCACTTT.

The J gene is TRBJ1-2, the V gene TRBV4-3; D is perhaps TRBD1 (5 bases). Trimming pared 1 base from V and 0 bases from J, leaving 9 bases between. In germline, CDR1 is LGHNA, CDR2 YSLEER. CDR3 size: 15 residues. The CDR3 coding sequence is TGCGCCAGCAGCCAAGTTGGGGCGACTAACTATGGCTACACCTTC. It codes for CASSQVGATNYGYTF.

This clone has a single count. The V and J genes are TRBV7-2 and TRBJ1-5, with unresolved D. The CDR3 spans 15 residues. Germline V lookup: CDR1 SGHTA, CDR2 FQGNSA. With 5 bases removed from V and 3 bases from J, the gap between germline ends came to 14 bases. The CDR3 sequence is CASSLVGAPNQPQHF. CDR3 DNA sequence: TGTGCCAGCAGCCTCGTGGGAGCTCCCAATCAGCCCCAGCATTTT.

The CDR3 DNA reads TGTGCCAGCAGCCAAGATCAGGGACTAGCGTACCATGAGCAGTTCTTC. Encoded protein: CASSQDQGLAYHEQFF. The chain joins TRBV4-2 to TRBJ2-1; the match to TRBD2 covers 10 bases. The V segment lost 0 bases and the J segment 8 bases; nucleotides outside the gene matches: 7. The CDR3 consists of 16 residues. CDR1 LGHNA and CDR2 YNFKEQ come from the germline V gene.

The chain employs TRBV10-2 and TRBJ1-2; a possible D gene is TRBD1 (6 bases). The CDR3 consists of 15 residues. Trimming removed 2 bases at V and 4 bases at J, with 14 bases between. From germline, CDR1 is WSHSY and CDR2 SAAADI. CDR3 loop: CASSETEQGSYGYTF. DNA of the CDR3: TGCGCCAGCAGTGAGACCGAACAGGGATCCTATGGCTACACCTTC.

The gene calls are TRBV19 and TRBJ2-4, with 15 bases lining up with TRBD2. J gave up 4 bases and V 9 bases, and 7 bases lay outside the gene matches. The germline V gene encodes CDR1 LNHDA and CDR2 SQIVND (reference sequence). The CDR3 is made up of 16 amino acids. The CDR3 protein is CASRPGLAGGKNIQYF. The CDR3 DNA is TGTGCCAGCCGGCCGGGACTAGCGGGGGGTAAAAACATTCAGTACTTC. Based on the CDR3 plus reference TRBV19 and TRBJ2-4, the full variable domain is DGGITQSPKYLFRKEGQNVTLSCEQNLNHDAMYWYRQDPGQGLRLIYYSQIVNDFQKGDIAEGYSVSREKKESFPLTVTSAQKNPTAFYLCASRPGLAGGKNIQYFGAGTRLSVL.

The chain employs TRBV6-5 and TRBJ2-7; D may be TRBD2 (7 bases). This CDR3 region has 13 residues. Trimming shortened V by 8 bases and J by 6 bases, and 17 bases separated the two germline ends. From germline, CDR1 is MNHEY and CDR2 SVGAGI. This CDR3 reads CASQAGAPTEQYF. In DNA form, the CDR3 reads TGTGCCAGCCAGGCGGGGGCACCTACCGAGCAGTACTTC.

CDR3 bases: TGTGCCAGTAGTATAGACGCAGATACGCAGTATTTT. Its translation is CASSIDADTQYF. The chain couples TRBV19 to TRBJ2-3; no clear D gene. Germline-derived CDR1 and CDR2 are LNHDA and SQIVND (reference sequence). The CDR3 loop spans 12 amino acids. V was cut by 0 bases and J by 4 bases, with 2 bases left in between.

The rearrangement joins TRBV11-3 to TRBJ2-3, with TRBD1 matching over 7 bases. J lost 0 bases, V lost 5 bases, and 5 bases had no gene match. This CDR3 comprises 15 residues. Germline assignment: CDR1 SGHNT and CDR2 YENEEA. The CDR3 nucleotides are TGTGCCAGCAGCCTCCGGACAGGAAGCACAGATACGCAGTATTTT. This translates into CASSLRTGSTDTQYF.

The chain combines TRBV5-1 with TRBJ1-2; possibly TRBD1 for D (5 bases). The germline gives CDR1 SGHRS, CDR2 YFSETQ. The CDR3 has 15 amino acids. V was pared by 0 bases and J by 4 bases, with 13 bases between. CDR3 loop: CASSLDGGTPYGYTF. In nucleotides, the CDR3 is TGCGCCAGCAGCTTGGATGGGGGGACTCCCTATGGCTACACCTTC.

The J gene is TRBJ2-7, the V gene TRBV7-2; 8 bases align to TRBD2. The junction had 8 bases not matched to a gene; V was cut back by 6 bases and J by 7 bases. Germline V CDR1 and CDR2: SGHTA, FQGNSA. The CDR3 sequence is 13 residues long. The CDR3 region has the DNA TGTGCCAGCAGGCTGACCGGGAGGGGGGAGCAGTACTTC. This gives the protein CASRLTGRGEQYF.

This CDR3 reads CASSIWRGGRAGANVLTF. The CDR3, as DNA: TGTGCCAGTAGTATCTGGCGGGGGGGCCGGGCTGGGGCCAACGTCCTGACTTTC. V gene TRBV19 combines with J gene TRBJ2-6, with 9 positions matching TRBD2. Germline V gene lookup returns CDR1 LNHDA and CDR2 SQIVND (reference sequence). J gave up 2 bases and V 3 bases, and 8 bases lay outside the gene matches. This CDR3 is built from 18 residues. Complete variable domain (other parts from reference TRBV19 and TRBJ2-6): DGGITQSPKYLFRKEGQNVTLSCEQNLNHDAMYWYRQDPGQGLRLIYYSQIVNDFQKGDIAEGYSVSREKKESFPLTVTSAQKNPTAFYLCASSIWRGGRAGANVLTFGAGSRLTVL.

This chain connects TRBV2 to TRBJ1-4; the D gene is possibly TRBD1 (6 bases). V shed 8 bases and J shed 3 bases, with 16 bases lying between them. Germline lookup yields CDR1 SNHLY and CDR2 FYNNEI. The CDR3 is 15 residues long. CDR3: CASDGGGVANEKLFF. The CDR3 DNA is TGTGCCAGCGACGGAGGGGGGGTGGCTAATGAAAAACTGTTTTTT.